The TCR beta chain described here comes from a study of post-analysis software for immune sequencing data. Whole-study findings and limits: A few TRBV segments (TRBV5-6, TRBV5-1 and TRBV20-1 among them) occurred more frequently in patients than in controls.

Germline V gene data show CDR1 as LGHDT and CDR2 as YNNKEL (reference sequence). The V end was cut by 2 bases, the J end by 7 bases, with 11 bases between. The length of the CDR3 is 13 residues. This clonotype showed up many times. Its antigen is not identified. Unique molecular identifiers were carried by the TCR beta cDNA libraries. A single record per CDR3 protein comes from TCRdb applying MiXCR to the PCR reads. Of roughly 170,000 distinct CDR3 sequences in the sample, roughly 31% were seen once. Material: blood. The sequence was obtained from a girl aged 5 to 17 with multiple sclerosis. V and J are TRBV3-1 and TRBJ1-2; D possibly corresponds to TRBD1 (5 bases). CDR3 sequence reads: CASSQMLGGGYTF. As DNA, the CDR3 is TGTGCCAGCAGCCAAATGCTTGGGGGTGGCTACACCTTC.